This TCR beta chain was profiled in a study of CD4 T cells in relation to SARS-CoV-2 and coronaviruses. The overall study: Controls used an HIV-1 Nef peptide pool or no peptide. Study-level points and caveats: SARS-CoV-2-driven expansion was significantly weaker in crossreactive than monoreactive clones.

Details on this clone: Its antigen is undetermined.

The protocol was immunoSEQ multiplex PCR, while the TCRdb copy is restricted to in-frame clones and leaves out a portion. Of under 20,000 clones listed, about 70% were seen once; the top ten hold about 30%. The unexposed donors gave CD4+ T cells in about 2011-2018, prior to COVID-19. After about 10 days of culture, CD4+ T cells were isolated. Each well had a few million PBMCs in 5% human AB serum with IL-2. V lost 5 bases, J lost 7 bases, and 15 bases stayed unmatched. Germline lookup yields CDR1 SSHAT and CDR2 FNYEAQ (reference sequence). CDR3 length: 17 amino acids. The receptor was derived from a human donor in good health. Sequenced material: CD4+ T cells from PBMCs, cultured in vitro. This chain connects TRBV7-7 to TRBJ2-1, with 9 bases lining up with TRBD2. The CDR3 sequence: CASSPRGVAGVNNEQFF. The CDR3 bases are TGTGCCAGCAGCCCTAGAGGGGTAGCGGGAGTAAATAATGAGCAGTTCTTC. The full variable domain, its missing parts supplied by reference TRBV7-7 and TRBJ2-1, is GAGVSQSPRYKVTKRGQDVTLRCDPISSHATLYWYQQALGQGPEFLTYFNYEAQPDKSGLPSDRFSAERPEGSISTLTIQRTEQRDSAMYRCASSPRGVAGVNNEQFFGPGTRLTVL.